This TCR beta chain emerged from a study of shared clonotypes between healthy human individuals. This clone has only one observation. Across several immunoSEQ plates, the genomic DNA of each subset was split evenly. The protocol was immunoSEQ multiplex PCR, while the TCRdb copy is restricted to in-frame clones and leaves out a portion. The table includes about 1,500,000 clones, roughly 96% detected once. The CDR3 contains 18 residues. V shed 3 bases, J shed 7 bases, and the junction held 10 bases outside the gene matches. The germline gives CDR1 SNHLY, CDR2 FYNNEI. V usage is TRBV2 and J usage is TRBJ2-2, with 14 bases matching TRBD2. The TCR originated in a man aged 25 to 40 in good health. The specimen was naive CD4+ T cells sorted from blood. Subset specified: CD45RA+ positively selected. In nucleotides, the CDR3 is TGTGCCAGCAGTGATGCCCCGGGACTAGCGGGAGTTGTCGGGGAGCTGTTTTTT. Protein sequence: CASSDAPGLAGVVGELFF.